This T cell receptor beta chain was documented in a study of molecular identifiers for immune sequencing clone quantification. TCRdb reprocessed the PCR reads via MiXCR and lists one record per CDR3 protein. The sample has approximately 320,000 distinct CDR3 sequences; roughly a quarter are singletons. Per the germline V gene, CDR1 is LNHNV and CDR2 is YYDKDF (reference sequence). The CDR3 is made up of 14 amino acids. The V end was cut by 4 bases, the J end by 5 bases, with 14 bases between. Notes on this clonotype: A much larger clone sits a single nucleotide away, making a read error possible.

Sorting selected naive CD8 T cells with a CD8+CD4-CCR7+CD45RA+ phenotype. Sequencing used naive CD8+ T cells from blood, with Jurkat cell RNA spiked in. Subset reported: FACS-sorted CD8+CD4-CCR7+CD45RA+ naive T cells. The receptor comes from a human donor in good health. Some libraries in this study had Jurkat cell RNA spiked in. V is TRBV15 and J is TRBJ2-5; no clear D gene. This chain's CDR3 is CATSKPDGLETQYF. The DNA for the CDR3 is TGTGCCACCAGCAAACCTGACGGTCTCGAGACCCAGTACTTC.